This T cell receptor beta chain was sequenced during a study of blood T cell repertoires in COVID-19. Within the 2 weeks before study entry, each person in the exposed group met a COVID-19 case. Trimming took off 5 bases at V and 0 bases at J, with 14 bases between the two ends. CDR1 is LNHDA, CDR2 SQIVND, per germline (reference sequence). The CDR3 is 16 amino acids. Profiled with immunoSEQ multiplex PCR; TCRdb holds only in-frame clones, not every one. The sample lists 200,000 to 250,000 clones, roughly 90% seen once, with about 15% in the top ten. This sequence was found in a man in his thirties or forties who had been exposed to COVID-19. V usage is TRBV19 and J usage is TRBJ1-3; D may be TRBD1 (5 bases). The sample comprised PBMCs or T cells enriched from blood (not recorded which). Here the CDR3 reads CASSRQRTPSGNTIYF. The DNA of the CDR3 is TGTGCCAGTAGTCGACAGCGTACCCCCTCTGGAAACACCATATATTTT.